This entry lists 13 T cell receptor beta chains sequenced from one sample in a study of Tregs in tolerant kidney transplant recipients. The protocol was immunoSEQ multiplex PCR, while the TCRdb copy is restricted to in-frame clones and leaves out a portion. The repertoire has about 88,000 clones, roughly nine tenths of them found once; the top ten carry 4.5% to 5%. Sequences were obtained from CD8+ T cells from blood. These receptors were obtained from a human donor in good health.

J is TRBJ2-7 and V is TRBV13; 11 bases line up with TRBD2. Looked up from germline, CDR1 is PRHDT and CDR2 is FYEKMQ (reference sequence). Trimming at V came to 1 base and at J to 4 bases, leaving 6 bases not matched to a gene. This CDR3 has 16 residues. CDR3 amino acids: CASSLEGTSGDYEQYF. The CDR3 DNA reads as TGTGCCAGCAGCTTAGAAGGGACTAGCGGTGATTACGAGCAGTACTTC.

V and J are TRBV6-6 and TRBJ2-1; TRBD1 aligns across 8 bases. Germline V gene sequence: CDR1 MNHNY, CDR2 SVGAGI (reference sequence). CDR3 length equals 14 residues. J was trimmed by 8 bases and V by 0 bases; bases with no gene match: 3. DNA for the CDR3: TGTGCCAGCAGTTACTCGGACAGGGCCCATGAGCAGTTCTTC. It encodes CASSYSDRAHEQFF.

This clone was detected once. The chain combines TRBV30 with TRBJ2-5; D uncertain. The germline V and J ends were trimmed by 5 bases and 1 base, with 5 bases remaining between them. The CDR3 totals 11 residues. Germline V gene lookup returns CDR1 GTSNPN and CDR2 SVGIG (reference sequence). CDR3 sequence (DNA): TGTGCCTGGCAGGTCCAAGAGACCCAGTACTTC. It yields the protein CAWQVQETQYF.

This clone was counted only a few times. J is TRBJ2-5 and V is TRBV9, with D possibly being TRBD2 (7 bases). The CDR3 is 15 residues long. The ends were cut back, 3 bases at V and 5 bases at J, with 17 bases in the middle. The germline CDR1 and CDR2 sequences are SGDLS and YYNGEE. Here the CDR3 reads CASSAVGAGGETQYF. As DNA, the CDR3 is TGTGCCAGCAGCGCGGTGGGGGCCGGGGGGGAGACCCAGTACTTC.

The CDR3 protein is CASSESTTGSPYNEQFF. Written as DNA, the CDR3 is TGCGCCAGCAGTGAGTCAACCACAGGGAGCCCCTACAATGAGCAGTTCTTC. The chain recombines TRBV10-1 with TRBJ2-1, with D possibly matching TRBD1 (6 bases). V was trimmed by 0 bases and J by 2 bases, leaving 14 bases between them. Germline lookup yields CDR1 WNHNN and CDR2 SYGVQD (reference sequence). This CDR3 comprises 17 residues.

The genes are TRBV9 and TRBJ1-4; TRBD1 might be the D (5 bases). Trimming cost V 2 bases and J 4 bases, with 18 bases left between them. The CDR3 runs to 17 residues. Germline loops: CDR1 SGDLS, CDR2 YYNGEE. The CDR3, as DNA: TGTGCCAGCAGCGTGTTCCCGGGGGAGGCGGTTAATGAAAAACTGTTTTTT. Amino acids: CASSVFPGEAVNEKLFF. The entire variable domain, with the rest obtained from reference TRBV9 and TRBJ1-4, is as follows: DSGVTQTPKHLITATGQRVTLRCSPRSGDLSVYWYQQSLDQGLQFLIQYYNGEERAKGNILERFSAQQFPDLHSELNLSSLELGDSALYFCASSVFPGEAVNEKLFFGSGTQLSVL.

In its sample, this clone was seen once. This chain links TRBV27 with TRBJ1-2; D might be TRBD1 (5 bases). V was cut by 4 bases and J by 0 bases, with 9 bases left in between. The CDR3 length is 14 residues. The germline gives CDR1 MNHEY, CDR2 SMNVEV (reference sequence). The CDR3 spells CASSSPGTNYGYTF. CDR3 DNA sequence: TGTGCCAGCAGTTCCCCAGGGACTAACTATGGCTACACCTTC.

This clone was seen only once. The V call is TRBV9, the J call TRBJ2-3; a possible D gene is TRBD2 (5 bases). The CDR3 covers 16 residues. Germline loops: CDR1 SGDLS, CDR2 YYNGEE. V was cut by 0 bases and J by 0 bases, with 11 bases left in between. CDR3 sequence (DNA): TGTGCCAGCAGCGTAGAAGGGCGGACTAGCACAGATACGCAGTATTTT. Protein sequence: CASSVEGRTSTDTQYF.

The rearrangement links TRBV9 to TRBJ2-7; 11 nucleotides line up with TRBD2. Germline CDR1 and CDR2: SGDLS and YYNGEE. This CDR3 has 14 residues. The V gene end was trimmed by 2 bases and the J gene end by 3 bases; junction bases not matched to a gene: 1. The CDR3 loop is CASSVGTSGYEQYF. DNA of the CDR3: TGTGCCAGCAGCGTCGGGACTAGCGGCTACGAGCAGTACTTC.

The rearrangement uses TRBV4-1 and TRBJ1-1, with 9 bases identical to TRBD1. This CDR3 has 15 amino acids. With 4 bases clipped from V and 2 bases from J, the junction kept 5 bases outside the gene matches. Germline V lookup: CDR1 MGHRA, CDR2 YSYEKL. The CDR3 loop is CASSPRDRANTEAFF. CDR3 coding DNA: TGCGCCAGCAGCCCGCGGGACAGGGCAAACACTGAAGCTTTCTTT.

The rearrangement joins TRBV5-4 to TRBJ1-1; D unresolved. Trimming shortened V by 0 bases and J by 0 bases, and 9 bases separated the two germline ends. The CDR3 consists of 15 residues. From germline, CDR1 is SGHNT and CDR2 YYREEE (reference sequence). The CDR3 here is CASSLAKGLNTEAFF. Here the CDR3 DNA reads TGTGCCAGCAGCTTGGCCAAGGGTCTGAACACTGAAGCTTTCTTT. The entire variable domain, with the rest obtained from reference TRBV5-4 and TRBJ1-1, is as follows: ETGVTQSPTHLIKTRGQQVTLRCSSQSGHNTVSWYQQALGQGPQFIFQYYREEENGRGNFPPRFSGLQFPNYSSELNVNALELDDSALYLCASSLAKGLNTEAFFGQGTRLTVV.

The V gene is TRBV7-9, the J gene TRBJ1-1; D unclear. Germline V gives CDR1 SEHNR, CDR2 FQNEAQ (reference sequence). V lost 5 bases, J lost 0 bases, and 16 bases lay in between. The CDR3 loop spans 16 amino acids. CDR3 coding DNA: TGTGCCAGCAGCCCGCCCCTCCTCTCCATGAACACTGAAGCTTTCTTT. This codes for CASSPPLLSMNTEAFF.

The V call is TRBV5-1, the J call TRBJ2-7; D is ambiguous. Germline loops: CDR1 SGHRS, CDR2 YFSETQ. This CDR3 region has 14 residues. The V end lost 3 bases, the J end lost 1 base, and 11 bases lay between the germline ends. Here the CDR3 reads CASSSNGPSYEQYF. CDR3 coding DNA: TGCGCCAGCAGCTCCAACGGGCCATCCTACGAGCAGTACTTC. The full variable domain, in which reference TRBV5-1 and TRBJ2-7 provide the parts outside the CDR3, is KAGVTQTPRYLIKTRGQQVTLSCSPISGHRSVSWYQQTPGQGLQFLFEYFSETQRNKGNFPGRFSGRQFSNSRSEMNVSTLELGDSALYLCASSSNGPSYEQYFGPGTRLTVT.